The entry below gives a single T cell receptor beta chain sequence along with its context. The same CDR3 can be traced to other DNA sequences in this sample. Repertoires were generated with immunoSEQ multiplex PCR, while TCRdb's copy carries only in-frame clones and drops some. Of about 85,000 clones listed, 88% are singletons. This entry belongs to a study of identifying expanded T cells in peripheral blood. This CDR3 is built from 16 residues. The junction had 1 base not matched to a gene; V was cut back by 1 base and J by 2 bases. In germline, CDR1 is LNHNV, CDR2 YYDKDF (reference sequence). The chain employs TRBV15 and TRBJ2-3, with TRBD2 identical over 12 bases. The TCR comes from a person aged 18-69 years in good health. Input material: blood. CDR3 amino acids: CATSRGLAGDTDTQYF. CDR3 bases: TGTGCCACCAGCAGAGGACTAGCGGGAGACACAGATACGCAGTATTTT.